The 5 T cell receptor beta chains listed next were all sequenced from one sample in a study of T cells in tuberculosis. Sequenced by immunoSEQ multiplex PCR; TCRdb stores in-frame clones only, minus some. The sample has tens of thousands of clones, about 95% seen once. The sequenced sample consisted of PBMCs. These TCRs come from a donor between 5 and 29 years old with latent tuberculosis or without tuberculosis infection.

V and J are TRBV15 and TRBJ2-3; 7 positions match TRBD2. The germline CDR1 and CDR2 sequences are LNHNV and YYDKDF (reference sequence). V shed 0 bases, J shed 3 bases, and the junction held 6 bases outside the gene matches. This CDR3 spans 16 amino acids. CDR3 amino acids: CATSRDIGGRTDTQYF. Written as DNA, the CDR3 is TGTGCCACCAGCAGAGATATAGGCGGGAGAACAGATACGCAGTATTTT. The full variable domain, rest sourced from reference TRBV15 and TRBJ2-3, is DAMVIQNPRYQVTQFGKPVTLSCSQTLNHNVMYWYQQKSSQAPKLLFHYYDKDFNNEADTPDNFQSRRPNTSFCFLDIRSPGLGDTAMYLCATSRDIGGRTDTQYFGPGTRLTVL.

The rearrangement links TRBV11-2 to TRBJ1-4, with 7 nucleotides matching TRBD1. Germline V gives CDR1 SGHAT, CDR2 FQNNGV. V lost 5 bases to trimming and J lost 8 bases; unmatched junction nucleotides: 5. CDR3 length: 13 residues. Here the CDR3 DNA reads TGTGCCAGCAGCCATCGGACAGGAGAAAAACTGTTTTTT. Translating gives CASSHRTGEKLFF.

CDR3 sequence reads: CSGSGINVAGGWGGNTQYF. CDR3 nucleotide sequence: TGCAGCGGATCCGGTATAAACGTAGCGGGGGGTTGGGGAGGGAATACGCAGTATTTT. V is TRBV29-1 and J is TRBJ2-3, with 10 nucleotides matching TRBD2. CDR1 SQVTM and CDR2 ANQGSEA come from the germline V gene. The CDR3 is 19 amino acids. Germline trimming cut 7 bases from V and 7 bases from J; bases unmatched to any gene: 26.

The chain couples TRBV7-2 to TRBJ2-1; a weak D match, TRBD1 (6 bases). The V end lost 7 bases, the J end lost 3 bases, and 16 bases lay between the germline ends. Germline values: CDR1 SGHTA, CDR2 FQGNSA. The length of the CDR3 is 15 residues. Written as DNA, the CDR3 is TGTGCCAGCAACCTCCGGGACATAAGCTACAATGAGCAGTTCTTC. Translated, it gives CASNLRDISYNEQFF.

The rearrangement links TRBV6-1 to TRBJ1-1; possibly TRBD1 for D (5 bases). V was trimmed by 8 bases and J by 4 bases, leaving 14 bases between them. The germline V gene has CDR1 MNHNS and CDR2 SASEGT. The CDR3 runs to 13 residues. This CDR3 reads CASGGVRRTEAFF. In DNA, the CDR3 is TGTGCCAGCGGAGGGGTGAGACGCACTGAAGCTTTCTTT.